This TCR beta chain was identified in a study of T cell clones after liver transplantation. Study-wide context: Third-party-reactive TCRbeta sequences from pre-transplant mixed lymphocyte reactions served as antigen-independent comparators.

The germline V gene has CDR1 LNHNV and CDR2 YYDKDF (reference sequence). This CDR3 region has 14 residues. V lost 4 bases and J 1 base, leaving 8 bases between the germline ends. Generated by immunoSEQ multiplex PCR, the TCRdb table keeps only in-frame clones and is missing some. The profile shows tens of thousands of clones, around four fifths of them singletons. The clonotype comes from a human patient who received a liver transplant. A share of the T cells may be of graft donor origin. This chain uses TRBV15 with TRBJ1-3; D uncertain. The sample in question was CD4+ T cells from blood, obtained around 50 months after liver transplant. This CDR3 is CATSKGISGNTIYF. The CDR3 DNA is TGTGCCACCAGCAAAGGGATATCTGGAAACACCATATATTTT.